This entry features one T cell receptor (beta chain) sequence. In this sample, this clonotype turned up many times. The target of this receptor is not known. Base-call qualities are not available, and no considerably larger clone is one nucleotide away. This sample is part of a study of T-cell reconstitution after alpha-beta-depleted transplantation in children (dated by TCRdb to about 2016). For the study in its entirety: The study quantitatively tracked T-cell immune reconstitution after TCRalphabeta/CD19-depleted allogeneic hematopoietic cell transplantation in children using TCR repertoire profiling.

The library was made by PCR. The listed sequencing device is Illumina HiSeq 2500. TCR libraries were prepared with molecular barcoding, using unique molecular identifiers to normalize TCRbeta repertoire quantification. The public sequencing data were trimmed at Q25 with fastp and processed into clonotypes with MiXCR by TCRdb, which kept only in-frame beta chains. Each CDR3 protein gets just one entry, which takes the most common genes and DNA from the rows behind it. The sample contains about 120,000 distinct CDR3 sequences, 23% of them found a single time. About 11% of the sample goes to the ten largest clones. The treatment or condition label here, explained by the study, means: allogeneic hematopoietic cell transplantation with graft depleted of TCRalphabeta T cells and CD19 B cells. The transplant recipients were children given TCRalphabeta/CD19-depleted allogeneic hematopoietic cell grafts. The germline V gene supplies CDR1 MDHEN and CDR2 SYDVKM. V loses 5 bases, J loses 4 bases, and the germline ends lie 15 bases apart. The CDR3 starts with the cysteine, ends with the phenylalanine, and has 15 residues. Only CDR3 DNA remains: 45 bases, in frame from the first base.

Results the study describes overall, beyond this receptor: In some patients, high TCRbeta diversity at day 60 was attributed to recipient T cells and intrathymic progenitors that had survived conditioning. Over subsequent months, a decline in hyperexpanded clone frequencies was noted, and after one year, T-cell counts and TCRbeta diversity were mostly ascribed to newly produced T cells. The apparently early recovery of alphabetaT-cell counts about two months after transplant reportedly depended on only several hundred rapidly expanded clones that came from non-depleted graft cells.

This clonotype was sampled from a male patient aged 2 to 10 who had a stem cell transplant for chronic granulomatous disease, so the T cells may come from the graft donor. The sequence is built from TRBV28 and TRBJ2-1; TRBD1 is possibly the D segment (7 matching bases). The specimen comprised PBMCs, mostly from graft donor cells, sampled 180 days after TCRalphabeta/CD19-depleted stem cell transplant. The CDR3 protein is CASSVGGQQYNEQFF. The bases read TGTGCCAGCAGTGTGGGGGGACAGCAGTACAATGAGCAGTTCTTC.